This entry features one T cell receptor beta chain sequence. Its antigen is unknown. The data are from a study of OX40 agonist ivuxolimab in advanced cancers. Study in general: Participants, 82.7% male, averaged roughly 55 years of age, ranging from 23 to 79.

Study results and limitations: Partial responders dosed at 0.1-3.0 mg/kg displayed clonal expansion ranking among the lowest. At doses 0.1 to 3.0 mg/kg, CD4+ and CD8+ clones expanded.

There are 13 residues in the CDR3. V lost 1 base, J lost 7 bases, and 7 bases lay in between. The germline V gene encodes CDR1 LNHDA and CDR2 SQIVND (reference sequence). The repertoire was sequenced with immunoSEQ multiplex PCR; TCRdb's copy has only in-frame clones and lacks some. This table holds 90,000 or so clones, 80% to 90% found once. The input for sequencing was CD4+ or CD8+ T cells sorted from blood, taken in a trial of the OX40 agonist ivuxolimab. J is TRBJ2-2 and V is TRBV19; D unclear. This TCR was sampled from an adult with an advanced solid tumor such as melanoma, head and neck, liver or kidney cancer. The CDR3 DNA reads as TGTGCCAGTAGTATAGTCGGCGGCGGGGAGCTGTTTTTT. Translated, it gives CASSIVGGGELFF.